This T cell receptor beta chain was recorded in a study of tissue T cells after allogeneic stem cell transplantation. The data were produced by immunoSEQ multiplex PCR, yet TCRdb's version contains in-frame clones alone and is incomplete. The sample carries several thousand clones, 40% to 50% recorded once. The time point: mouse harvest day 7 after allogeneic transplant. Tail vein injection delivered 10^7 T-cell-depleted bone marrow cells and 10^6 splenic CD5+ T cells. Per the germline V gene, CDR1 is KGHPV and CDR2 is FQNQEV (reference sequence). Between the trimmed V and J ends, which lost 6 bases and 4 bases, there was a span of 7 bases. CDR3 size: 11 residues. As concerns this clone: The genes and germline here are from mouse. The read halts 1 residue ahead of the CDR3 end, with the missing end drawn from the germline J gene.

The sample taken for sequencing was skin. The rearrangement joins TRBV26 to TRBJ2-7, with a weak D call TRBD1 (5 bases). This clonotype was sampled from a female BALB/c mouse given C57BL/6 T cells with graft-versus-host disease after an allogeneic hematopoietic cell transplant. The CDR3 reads CASRTAYEQYF. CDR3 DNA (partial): TGTGCCAGCAGGACAGCATATGAACAGTAC. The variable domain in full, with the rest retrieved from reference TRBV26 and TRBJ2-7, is NSKVIQTPRYLVKGQGQKAKMRCIPEKGHPVVFWYQQNKNNEFKFLINFQNQEVLQQIDMTEKRFSAECPSNSPCSLEIQSSEAGDSALYLCASRTAYEQYFGPGTRLTVL.